These 14 T cell receptor beta chains were sequenced from one sample in a study of shared clonotypes between healthy human individuals. Produced via immunoSEQ multiplex PCR; TCRdb's table is partial and in-frame only. The table shows about 1 million clones, with about 75% occurring only once. The sample consisted of memory CD4+ T cells sorted from blood. As for subset: CD45RA-negative fraction. These receptors were collected from a man aged 18 to 30 in good health.

CDR3 loop: CASSTRQGTNEKLFF. CDR3 bases: TGCGCCAGCAGCACCAGACAGGGTACTAATGAAAAACTGTTTTTT. V is TRBV5-1 and J is TRBJ1-4; 7 positions match TRBD1. The CDR3 loop spans 15 amino acids. With 4 bases clipped from V and 2 bases from J, the junction kept 5 bases outside the gene matches. Germline V CDR1 and CDR2: SGHRS, YFSETQ.

The chain links TRBV28 to TRBJ1-2; D ambiguous. Germline loops: CDR1 MDHEN, CDR2 SYDVKM. Trimming pared 3 bases from V and 7 bases from J, leaving 6 bases between. CDR3 length equals 11 residues. The CDR3 bases are TGTGCCAGCAGTTTCATCGGTGGCTACACCTTC. Translated: CASSFIGGYTF.

The chain carries TRBV6-4 and TRBJ2-2; TRBD2 matches 11 bases. V shed 9 bases, J shed 4 bases, and the junction held 4 bases outside the gene matches. This CDR3 is 14 amino acids long. Germline-derived CDR1 and CDR2 are MRHNA and SNTAGT. The CDR3, as DNA: TGTGCCAGACTAGCGGGAGCGTTCACCGGGGAGCTGTTTTTT. It encodes CARLAGAFTGELFF.

The chain couples TRBV28 to TRBJ2-2, with 9 nucleotides matching TRBD1. This CDR3 has 16 amino acids. Germline lookup yields CDR1 MDHEN and CDR2 SYDVKM. V dropped 5 bases and J dropped 7; count of bases not matched to a gene: 11. The DNA of the CDR3 is TGTGCCAGCAGTCAACCGCCGGGACAGGGAATCGGGGAGCTGTTTTTT. Residues: CASSQPPGQGIGELFF.

The chain has TRBV6-1 and TRBJ2-2, with 8 nucleotides matching TRBD1. V trimming: 7 bases; J trimming: 1 base; junction bases outside the gene matches: 2. Per the germline V gene, CDR1 is MNHNS and CDR2 is SASEGT. The CDR3 length is 14 residues. CDR3 coding DNA: TGTGCCAGCAAACAGGGGGTGAACACCGGGGAGCTGTTTTTT. Protein sequence: CASKQGVNTGELFF.

In the case of this clone: This may be a read error, as it is one base from a much larger clone. CDR3 residues: CASSLDSYEQYF. CDR3 DNA sequence: TGTGCCAGCTCACTCGACTCCTACGAGCAGTACTTC. This chain connects TRBV18 to TRBJ2-7; D unresolved. There are 12 residues in the CDR3. V lost 4 bases and J 0 bases, leaving 4 bases between the germline ends. Germline CDR1 reads KGHSH; CDR2 reads LQKENI. Together with reference TRBV18 and TRBJ2-7, the CDR3 gives the full variable domain: NAGVMQNPRHLVRRRGQEARLRCSPMKGHSHVYWYRQLPEEGLKFMVYLQKENIIDESGMPKERFSAEFPKEGPSILRIQQVVRGDSAAYFCASSLDSYEQYFGPGTRLTVT.

The rearrangement links TRBV5-1 to TRBJ2-6, with D perhaps given as TRBD1 or TRBD2 (6 bases each). The V and J ends lost 4 bases and 2 bases respectively, with 13 bases between them. Germline CDR1 and CDR2: SGHRS and YFSETQ. This CDR3 has 16 amino acids. CDR3 region: CASSPEGVAGANVLTF. The DNA for the CDR3 is TGCGCCAGCAGCCCGGAGGGGGTAGCTGGGGCCAACGTCCTGACTTTC.

This clone was seen once. This chain links TRBV7-2 with TRBJ1-2; unclear D gene. V shed 5 bases and J shed 3 bases, with 7 bases lying between them. This CDR3 spans 12 amino acids. Germline CDR1 is SGHTA and CDR2 is FQGNSA. In DNA form, the CDR3 reads TGTGCCAGCAGCCTCGGGTACTATGGCTACACCTTC. Its translation is CASSLGYYGYTF.

This clone was seen only a few times. Other DNA sequences from this sample encode an identical CDR3 as well. This rearrangement joins TRBV29-1 to TRBJ1-1; TRBD1 might be the D (5 bases). Trimming pared 6 bases from V and 5 bases from J, leaving 10 bases between. The CDR3 is 11 amino acids. From germline, CDR1 is SQVTM and CDR2 ANQGSEA. The CDR3 nucleotides read TGCAGCGTAGAGGGGCGAACTGAAGCTTTCTTT. Protein product: CSVEGRTEAFF.

The gene calls are TRBV28 and TRBJ1-1; D ambiguous. This CDR3 spans 12 amino acids. Per germline, CDR1 MDHEN and CDR2 SYDVKM. With 3 bases removed from V and 7 bases from J, the gap between germline ends came to 9 bases. The CDR3 nucleotides are TGTGCCAGCAGTTTTAGAAGCCTTGAAGCTTTCTTT. As protein: CASSFRSLEAFF.

The chain links TRBV5-1 to TRBJ2-7; a possible D gene is TRBD1 (5 bases). The CDR3 has 15 residues. CDR1 and CDR2 from the germline V gene are SGHRS and YFSETQ. V was pared by 4 bases and J by 0 bases, with 14 bases between. The CDR3 DNA sequence: TGCGCCAGCAGCCCGGACACGAGCTTCTCCTACGAGCAGTACTTC. It specifies CASSPDTSFSYEQYF.

This chain uses TRBV6-1 with TRBJ2-7; D tentatively fits TRBD1 or TRBD2 (5 bases each). Germline V lookup: CDR1 MNHNS, CDR2 SASEGT. The CDR3 runs to 15 residues. V dropped 3 bases and J dropped 2 bases, with 14 bases sitting between them. The CDR3 DNA reads TGTGCCAGCAGTGACCCGGGGCAACTTCCCTACGAGCAGTACTTC. It specifies CASSDPGQLPYEQYF.

The V and J genes are TRBV5-1 and TRBJ2-7; 11 nucleotides align to TRBD2. V shed 4 bases, J shed 1 base, and the junction held 4 bases outside the gene matches. The CDR3 is made up of 15 amino acids. Germline CDR1 and CDR2: SGHRS and YFSETQ. The CDR3 nucleotides read TGCGCCAGCAGCACTGTAGCGGGGGGGTCCTACGAGCAGTACTTC. Its protein is CASSTVAGGSYEQYF.

This clone occurred once. The chain carries TRBV4-1 and TRBJ2-5; D could derive from TRBD1 or TRBD2 (5 bases each). The germline V gene has CDR1 MGHRA and CDR2 YSYEKL. CDR3 length: 15 residues. The V end lost 2 bases, the J end lost 2 bases, and 12 bases lay between the germline ends. The CDR3 DNA sequence: TGCGCCAGCAGCCAACCTGGGGACCAACAAGAGACCCAGTACTTC. It is translated as CASSQPGDQQETQYF.